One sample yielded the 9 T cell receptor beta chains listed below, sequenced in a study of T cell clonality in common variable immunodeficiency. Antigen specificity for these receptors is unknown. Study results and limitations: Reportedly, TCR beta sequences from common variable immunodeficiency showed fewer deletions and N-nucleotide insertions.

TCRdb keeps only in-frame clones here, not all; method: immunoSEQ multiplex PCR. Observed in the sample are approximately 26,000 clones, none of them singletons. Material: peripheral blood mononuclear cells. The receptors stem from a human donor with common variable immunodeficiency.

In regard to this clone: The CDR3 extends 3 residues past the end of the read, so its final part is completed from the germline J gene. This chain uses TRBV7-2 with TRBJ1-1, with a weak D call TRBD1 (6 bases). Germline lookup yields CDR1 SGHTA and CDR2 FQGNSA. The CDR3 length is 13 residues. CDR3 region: CASSLGRGGGAFF. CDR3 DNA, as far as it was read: TGTGCCAGCAGCTTAGGGAGAGGAGGGGGA.

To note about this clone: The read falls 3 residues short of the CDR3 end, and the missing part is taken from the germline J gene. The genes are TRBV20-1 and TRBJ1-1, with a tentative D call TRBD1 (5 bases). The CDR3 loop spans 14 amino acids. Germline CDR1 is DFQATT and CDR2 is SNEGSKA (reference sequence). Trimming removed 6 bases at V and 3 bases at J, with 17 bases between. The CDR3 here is CSARGPTSHTEAFF. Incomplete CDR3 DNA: TGCAGTGCGCGGGGCCCCACGAGTCACACTGAA.

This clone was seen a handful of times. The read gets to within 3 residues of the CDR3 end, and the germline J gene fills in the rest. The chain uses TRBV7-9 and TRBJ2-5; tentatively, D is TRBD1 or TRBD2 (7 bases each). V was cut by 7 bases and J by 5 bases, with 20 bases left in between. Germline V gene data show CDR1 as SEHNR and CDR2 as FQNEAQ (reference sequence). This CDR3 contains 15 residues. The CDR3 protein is CASTTGRGHGETQYF. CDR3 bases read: TGTGCCAGCACTACTGGGAGGGGGCATGGGGAGACC.

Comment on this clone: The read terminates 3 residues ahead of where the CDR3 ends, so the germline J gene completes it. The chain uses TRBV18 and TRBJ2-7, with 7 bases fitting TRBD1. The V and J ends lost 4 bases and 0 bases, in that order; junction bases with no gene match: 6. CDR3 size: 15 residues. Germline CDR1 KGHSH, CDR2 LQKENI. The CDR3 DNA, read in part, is TGTGCCAGCTCACTTCTGACAGGGACCTCCTACGAG. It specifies CASSLLTGTSYE. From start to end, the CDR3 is CASSLLTGTSYEQYF.

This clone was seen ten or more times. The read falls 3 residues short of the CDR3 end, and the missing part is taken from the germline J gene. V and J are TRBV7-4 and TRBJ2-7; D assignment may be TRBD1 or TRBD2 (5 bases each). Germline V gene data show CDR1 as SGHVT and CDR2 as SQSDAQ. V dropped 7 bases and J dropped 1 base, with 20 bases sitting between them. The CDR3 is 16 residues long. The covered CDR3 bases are TGTGCCAGCAATAAGAGGAGGACAAGTATATCCTACGAG. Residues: CASNKRRTSISYE. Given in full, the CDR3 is CASNKRRTSISYEQYF.

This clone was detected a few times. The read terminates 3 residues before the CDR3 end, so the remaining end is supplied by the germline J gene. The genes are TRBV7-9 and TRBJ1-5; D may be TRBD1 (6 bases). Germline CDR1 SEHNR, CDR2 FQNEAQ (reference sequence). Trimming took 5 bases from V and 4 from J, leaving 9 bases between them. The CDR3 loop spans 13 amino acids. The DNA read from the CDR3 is TGTGCCAGCAGCCCGGGACAAAATCAGCCC. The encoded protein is CASSPGQNQP. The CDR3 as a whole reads CASSPGQNQPQHF. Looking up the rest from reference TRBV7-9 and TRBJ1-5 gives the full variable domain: DTGVSQNPRHKITKRGQNVTFRCDPISEHNRLYWYRQTLGQGPEFLTYFQNEAQLEKSRLLSDRFSAERPKGSFSTLEIQRTEQGDSAMYLCASSPGQNQPQHFGDGTRLSIL.

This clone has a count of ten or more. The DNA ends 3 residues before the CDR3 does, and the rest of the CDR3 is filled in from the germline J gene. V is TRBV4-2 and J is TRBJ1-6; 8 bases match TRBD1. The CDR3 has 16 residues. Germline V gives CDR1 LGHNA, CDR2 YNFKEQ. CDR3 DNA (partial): TGTGCCAGCAGCCAAAACCCGGGACAGGCGCCATACCCC. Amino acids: CASSQNPGQAPYP. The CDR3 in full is CASSQNPGQAPYPLHF.

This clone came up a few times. The sequenced CDR3 bases are TGTGCCAGCAGCTTAACCGGGGGGGCCGCGGGGACG. This encodes CASSLTGGAAGT. The whole CDR3 sequence reads CASSLTGGAAGTQYF. The chain combines TRBV7-3 with TRBJ2-3; 8 bases are shared with TRBD2. The CDR3 end falls 3 residues outside the read, so it is completed with the germline J gene. The CDR3 has 15 amino acids. The germline V gene encodes CDR1 SGHTA and CDR2 FQGTGA.

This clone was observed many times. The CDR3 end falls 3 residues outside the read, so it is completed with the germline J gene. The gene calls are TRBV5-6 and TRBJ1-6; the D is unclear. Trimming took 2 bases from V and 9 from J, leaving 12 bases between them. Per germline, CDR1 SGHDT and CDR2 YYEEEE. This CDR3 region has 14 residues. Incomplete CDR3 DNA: TGTGCCAGCAGCTTTGGATCGGGGTTTTCACCC. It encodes CASSFGSGFSP. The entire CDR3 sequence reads CASSFGSGFSPLHF. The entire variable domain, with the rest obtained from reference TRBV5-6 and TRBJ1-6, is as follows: DAGVTQSPTHLIKTRGQQVTLRCSPKSGHDTVSWYQQALGQGPQFIFQYYEEEERQRGNFPDRFSGHQFPNYSSELNVNALLLGDSALYLCASSFGSGFSPLHFGNGTRLTVT.